One sample yielded the 17 T cell receptor beta chains listed below, sequenced in a study of T-cell reconstitution after alpha-beta-depleted transplantation in children. Preparing the TCRbeta library involved the use of unique molecular identifiers. TCRdb redid the calling of the PCR reads with MiXCR, one entry per CDR3 protein. The data hold a few hundred thousand distinct CDR3 sequences, with 9.5% to 13% observed a single time. Source: PBMCs from the stem cell graft donor, taken from the stem cell graft. These receptors were obtained from a human donor who donated a stem cell graft to a child with acute myeloid leukemia.

The CDR3 loop is CSAHGAGSNNYGYTF. In DNA form, the CDR3 reads TGCAGTGCCCATGGGGCAGGGAGCAATAACTATGGCTACACCTTC. The genes are TRBV20-1 and TRBJ1-2, with a possible D match to TRBD1 (5 bases). The CDR3 spans 15 residues. The ends were cut back, 6 bases at V and 1 base at J, with 18 bases in the middle. The germline gives CDR1 DFQATT, CDR2 SNEGSKA (reference sequence).

The J gene is TRBJ2-7, the V gene TRBV20-1; tentative D call: TRBD2 (6 bases). The CDR3 sequence is 16 residues long. Germline V gene lookup returns CDR1 DFQATT and CDR2 SNEGSKA (reference sequence). Trimming took off 0 bases at V and 0 bases at J, with 15 bases between the two ends. The CDR3 is CSARDSGGAYSYEQYF. The CDR3 DNA sequence: TGCAGTGCTAGAGATTCGGGCGGGGCGTACTCCTACGAGCAGTACTTC.

The rearrangement joins TRBV4-2 to TRBJ2-5; TRBD2 is a possible D gene (5 bases). The CDR3 covers 17 residues. Germline CDR1 is LGHNA and CDR2 is YNFKEQ. The germline V and J ends were trimmed by 4 bases and 4 bases, with 22 bases remaining between them. CDR3 protein: CASSRFGRSGGGETQYF. The CDR3 DNA is TGTGCCAGCAGCCGCTTCGGACGTTCCGGAGGTGGAGAGACCCAGTACTTC.

About this clonotype itself: A much more abundant neighbour one base away suggests this may be a read error. The CDR3 DNA sequence: TGTGCCAGCAGCAAAGCGCTAAGGGAATTAACCGGGGCGCTGTTTTTT. This encodes CASSKALRELTGALFF. The chain employs TRBV21-1 and TRBJ2-2. TRBV21-1 is a recognized pseudogene. The CDR3 covers 16 residues.

This clonotype was recorded many times. The chain joins TRBV27 to TRBJ2-5; D is unresolved. Deletions cut 9 bases from V and 4 bases from J, with 15 bases between. Germline loops: CDR1 MNHEY, CDR2 SMNVEV (reference sequence). This CDR3 region has 13 residues. The CDR3 coding sequence is TGTGCCAGAGGCAACCCTTGGTCAGAGACCCAGTACTTC. Translated: CARGNPWSETQYF.

This clonotype occurred a few times. This chain connects TRBV6-5 to TRBJ2-1; D gene uncertain. V lost 0 bases to trimming and J lost 6 bases, with 6 bases between them. Germline values: CDR1 MNHEY, CDR2 SVGAGI. The CDR3 has 13 amino acids. Here the CDR3 reads CASSYSWINEQFF. For the CDR3, the DNA is TGTGCCAGCAGTTACTCTTGGATCAATGAGCAGTTCTTC.

This clonotype was seen more than once but under ten times. The chain carries TRBV20-1 and TRBJ2-1; no reliable D call. Germline V gene sequence: CDR1 DFQATT, CDR2 SNEGSKA (reference sequence). The CDR3 contains 13 residues. Between the trimmed V and J ends, which lost 0 bases and 9 bases, there was a span of 12 bases. CDR3: CSARDRSSAEQFF. As DNA, the CDR3 is TGCAGTGCTAGAGATAGATCGAGCGCTGAGCAGTTCTTC.

This clonotype was seen more than once but under ten times. The J gene is TRBJ2-3, the V gene TRBV20-1; the match to TRBD1 covers 8 bases. Germline CDR1 is DFQATT and CDR2 is SNEGSKA (reference sequence). V trimming: 6 bases; J trimming: 6 bases; junction bases outside the gene matches: 5. The CDR3 consists of 12 residues. In DNA form, the CDR3 reads TGCAGTGCGACCGACAGGGGCGATACGCAGTATTTT. Protein: CSATDRGDTQYF.

The CDR3 nucleotides read TGCAGTGCTAGAGGCCTTACTAGCGGGAGGGACCACAATGAGCAGTTCTTC. Residues: CSARGLTSGRDHNEQFF. The genes are TRBV20-1 and TRBJ2-1, with 13 positions matching TRBD2. V lost 1 base to trimming and J lost 5 bases; unmatched junction nucleotides: 8. Germline V gene sequence: CDR1 DFQATT, CDR2 SNEGSKA (reference sequence). The CDR3 has 17 amino acids.

This rearrangement joins TRBV11-2 to TRBJ2-1, with 7 bases identical to TRBD2. The CDR3 is 16 amino acids. CDR1 SGHAT and CDR2 FQNNGV come from the germline V gene. V lost 1 base to trimming and J lost 6 bases; unmatched junction nucleotides: 9. CDR3 nucleotides: TGTGCCAGCAGCTTAGGGAGCGGGATTTCCGTCAATGAGCAGTTCTTC. It encodes CASSLGSGISVNEQFF.

This clonotype was observed a few times. The chain uses TRBV5-1 and TRBJ2-6, with D tentatively TRBD2 (6 bases). Germline V lookup: CDR1 SGHRS, CDR2 YFSETQ. The CDR3 length is 15 residues. V was shortened by 0 bases and J by 3 bases, with 7 bases between the two germline ends. The CDR3 DNA is TGCGCCAGCAGCTTGGAGCGGGTTGGGGCCAACGTCCTGACTTTC. It encodes CASSLERVGANVLTF.

This clonotype was seen only a few times. The chain links TRBV19 to TRBJ2-1; 13 nucleotides match TRBD2. V lost 4 bases, J lost 9 bases, and 6 bases stayed unmatched. The CDR3 has 15 amino acids. Germline lookup yields CDR1 LNHDA and CDR2 SQIVND (reference sequence). The CDR3 DNA sequence: TGTGCCAGTAGTACGGGACTAGCGGGATGGGGTGAGCAGTTCTTC. Translation: CASSTGLAGWGEQFF.

This clonotype was found many times. V and J are TRBV20-1 and TRBJ2-1; TRBD2 aligns across 15 bases. J lost 10 bases, V lost 7 bases, and 11 bases had no gene match. The CDR3 consists of 15 residues. Germline V CDR1 and CDR2: DFQATT, SNEGSKA (reference sequence). The DNA of the CDR3 is TGCAGTGTTCAACGGACTAGCGGGAGGGCCGGAGAGCAGTTCTTC. This sequence encodes CSVQRTSGRAGEQFF.

V is TRBV5-1 and J is TRBJ2-3; TRBD1 matches at 9 bases. This CDR3 is built from 13 residues. Germline V gene data show CDR1 as SGHRS and CDR2 as YFSETQ. The trim removed 7 bases at V and 2 bases at J, leaving 2 bases unmatched. CDR3 DNA: TGCGCCAGCCGGGACAGGGTCACAGATACGCAGTATTTT. Amino acid sequence: CASRDRVTDTQYF. Together with reference TRBV5-1 and TRBJ2-3, the CDR3 gives the full variable domain: KAGVTQTPRYLIKTRGQQVTLSCSPISGHRSVSWYQQTPGQGLQFLFEYFSETQRNKGNFPGRFSGRQFSNSRSEMNVSTLELGDSALYLCASRDRVTDTQYFGPGTRLTVL.

The V and J genes are TRBV6-2 or TRBV6-3 and TRBJ2-1, with D possibly TRBD2 on 5 matching bases. This CDR3 has 14 residues. The V end was cut by 6 bases, the J end by 6 bases, with 15 bases between. CDR1 and CDR2 (germline): MNHEY, SVGEGT. The CDR3 DNA is TGTGCCAGCAGGAGCGGAGGCGGGCGCAATGAGCAGTTCTTC. This translates into CASRSGGGRNEQFF.

This clonotype showed up just a few times. The chain employs TRBV5-1 and TRBJ1-4, with TRBD1 as a possible D gene (5 bases). V was cut by 1 base and J by 7 bases, with 17 bases left in between. Germline assignment: CDR1 SGHRS and CDR2 YFSETQ. The CDR3 loop spans 16 amino acids. CDR3 sequence: CASSLQGNSGGEKLFF. CDR3 nucleotides: TGCGCCAGCAGCTTGCAGGGCAACTCCGGCGGTGAAAAACTGTTTTTT.

This clonotype was observed a few times. The CDR3 DNA reads TGTGCCATCAGTGAGGTGCTAGTAGAGGATGAGCAGTTCTTC. This encodes CAISEVLVEDEQFF. This chain connects TRBV10-3 to TRBJ2-1; no reliable D call. There are 14 residues in the CDR3. V lost 2 bases, J lost 8 bases, and 13 bases lay in between. Germline values: CDR1 ENHRY, CDR2 SYGVKD.